This T cell receptor beta chain was observed in a study of early T cells in non-severe SARS-CoV-2 infection. The library protocol tagged individual cDNA molecules with unique molecular identifiers. TCRdb called the 5' RACE reads again in MiXCR, with one record for every CDR3 protein. This sample yields 50,000 to 60,000 distinct CDR3 sequences, of which around a tenth are seen a single time; approximately 10% belongs to the top ten. The V end was cut by 1 base, the J end by 7 bases, with 17 bases between. Germline values: CDR1 DFQATT, CDR2 SNEGSKA (reference sequence). The CDR3 covers 15 residues. Only a few counts were recorded for this clonotype.

The source material was whole blood. The clonotype originates from an adult who was a healthcare worker with PCR-confirmed SARS-CoV-2 infection or an uninfected control (not recorded which). The chain joins TRBV20-1 to TRBJ1-5; D possibly corresponds to TRBD1 (5 bases). CDR3: CSARVEGRTVQPQHF. CDR3 sequence (DNA): TGCAGTGCTAGAGTCGAGGGACGGACCGTCCAGCCCCAGCATTTT.